The 14 T cell receptor beta chains in this list originate from one sample, sequenced in a study of T-cell reconstitution after alpha-beta-depleted transplantation in children. The TCRbeta library incorporated unique molecular identifiers. MiXCR, run by TCRdb on the PCR reads, gives a single entry per CDR3 protein. The profile shows about 250,000 distinct CDR3 sequences, around 25% of them singletons. The source material was PBMCs, mostly from graft donor cells, sampled 360 days after TCRalphabeta/CD19-depleted stem cell transplant. The receptors come from a female patient between 2 and 15 years old who had a stem cell transplant for congenital amegakaryocytic thrombocytopenia, so the T cells may come from the graft donor.

This clonotype was seen a handful of times. The chain carries TRBV19 and TRBJ1-1, with D perhaps TRBD1 (6 bases). Trimming removed 6 bases at V and 5 bases at J, with 13 bases between. Looked up from germline, CDR1 is LNHDA and CDR2 is SQIVND (reference sequence). This CDR3 spans 13 amino acids. The CDR3 here is CASSLNRETEAFF. The CDR3 DNA follows: TGTGCCAGTAGCCTAAACAGGGAAACTGAAGCTTTCTTT. Filled out from reference TRBV19 and TRBJ1-1, the complete variable domain reads DGGITQSPKYLFRKEGQNVTLSCEQNLNHDAMYWYRQDPGQGLRLIYYSQIVNDFQKGDIAEGYSVSREKKESFPLTVTSAQKNPTAFYLCASSLNRETEAFFGQGTRLTVV.

V and J are TRBV7-9 and TRBJ1-4; 7 bases fit TRBD1. V shed 4 bases and J 11 bases; nucleotides not matched to a gene: 1. This CDR3 has 11 amino acids. Germline CDR1 reads SEHNR; CDR2 reads FQNEAQ (reference sequence). The CDR3 loop reads CASSWGQKLFF. DNA of the CDR3: TGTGCCAGCAGCTGGGGACAGAAACTGTTTTTT. Drawing the rest from reference TRBV7-9 and TRBJ1-4, the complete variable domain is DTGVSQNPRHKITKRGQNVTFRCDPISEHNRLYWYRQTLGQGPEFLTYFQNEAQLEKSRLLSDRFSAERPKGSFSTLEIQRTEQGDSAMYLCASSWGQKLFFGSGTQLSVL.

Remarks on this clonotype: The CDR3 ends on some other residue instead of the conserved phenylalanine or tryptophan, so this is likely a read error. The chain recombines TRBV5-1 with TRBJ2-1; TRBD2 agrees at 14 bases. The CDR3 extends over 15 amino acids. Trimming cost V 4 bases and J 8 bases; bases outside gene matches: 5. Per germline, CDR1 SGHRS and CDR2 YFSETQ. The CDR3 protein is CASSPGLAGGHEQFL. The DNA for the CDR3 is TGCGCCAGCAGCCCCGGACTAGCGGGGGGCCATGAGCAGTTCTTA.

This chain uses TRBV4-3 with TRBJ1-1; weak D call: TRBD1 (5 bases). Germline-derived CDR1 and CDR2 are LGHNA and YSLEER. The CDR3 has 13 amino acids. V was pared by 4 bases and J by 6 bases, with 12 bases between. The CDR3 here is CASSLTQGAEAFF. The CDR3 DNA reads TGCGCCAGCAGCCTAACTCAGGGCGCTGAAGCTTTCTTT.

This clonotype has only a few counts. The V gene is TRBV4-1, the J gene TRBJ2-5; D perhaps matches TRBD1 (6 bases). Germline CDR1 MGHRA, CDR2 YSYEKL. The CDR3 runs to 16 residues. V lost 0 bases and J 4 bases, leaving 15 bases between the germline ends. CDR3 sequence: CASSQDSSGHRETQYF. The CDR3 DNA reads as TGCGCCAGCAGCCAAGATTCTTCGGGACATAGAGAGACCCAGTACTTC.

This clonotype was counted between two and nine times. The chain joins TRBV28 to TRBJ2-3; D possibly uses TRBD1 or TRBD2 (5 bases each). Germline V gene sequence: CDR1 MDHEN, CDR2 SYDVKM. The CDR3 is 14 amino acids. The V end lost 4 bases, the J end lost 6 bases, and 14 bases lay between the germline ends. In DNA, the CDR3 is TGTGCCAGCAGTTGGGACCGCCTGACGGATACGCAGTATTTT. It translates to CASSWDRLTDTQYF. Based on the CDR3 plus reference TRBV28 and TRBJ2-3, the full variable domain is DVKVTQSSRYLVKRTGEKVFLECVQDMDHENMFWYRQDPGLGLRLIYFSYDVKMKEKGDIPEGYSVSREKKERFSLILESASTNQTSMYLCASSWDRLTDTQYFGPGTRLTVL.

The chain carries TRBV28 and TRBJ2-3, with unresolved D. The CDR3 contains 17 residues. V lost 1 base to trimming and J lost 0 bases, with 14 bases between them. Germline V gene lookup returns CDR1 MDHEN and CDR2 SYDVKM. The CDR3: CASSLLPVHLSTDTQYF. The CDR3 coding sequence is TGTGCCAGCAGTTTATTGCCAGTACACTTAAGCACAGATACGCAGTATTTT.

The V gene is TRBV15, the J gene TRBJ2-1, with TRBD2 matching over 10 bases. This CDR3 has 17 residues. Germline loops: CDR1 LNHNV, CDR2 YYDKDF (reference sequence). V was clipped by 4 bases and J by 7 bases; unmatched bases: 13. In nucleotides, the CDR3 is TGTGCCACCAGCATATACCCTAGCGGGGGAATGGGGAATGAGCAGTTCTTC. Translating it yields CATSIYPSGGMGNEQFF.

The gene calls are TRBV10-3 and TRBJ2-3; 10 bases match TRBD2. The V segment lost 3 bases and the J segment 3 bases; nucleotides outside the gene matches: 12. The CDR3 loop spans 18 amino acids. Germline V gives CDR1 ENHRY, CDR2 SYGVKD. This chain's CDR3 is CAISERTSGRPGTDTQYF. The CDR3 DNA reads as TGTGCCATCAGTGAACGGACTAGCGGACGGCCGGGTACAGATACGCAGTATTTT.

The chain couples TRBV4-1 to TRBJ2-7; unclear D gene. CDR1 and CDR2 from the germline V gene are MGHRA and YSYEKL. The CDR3 has 13 residues. The V end was cut by 4 bases, the J end by 3 bases, with 10 bases between. The CDR3 nucleotides are TGCGCCAGCAGCCCCAGATTAAGCTACGAGCAGTACTTC. Translation: CASSPRLSYEQYF.

This clonotype showed up just once. V usage is TRBV2 and J usage is TRBJ1-1; 9 bases match TRBD1. CDR3 size: 17 residues. Germline values: CDR1 SNHLY, CDR2 FYNNEI. With 1 base clipped from V and 4 bases from J, the junction kept 10 bases outside the gene matches. For the CDR3, the DNA is TGTGCCAGCAGTGAAGAGAGGGACAGGGATCTAAGCACTGAAGCTTTCTTT. It codes for CASSEERDRDLSTEAFF. Full variable domain (rest looked up from reference TRBV2 and TRBJ1-1): EPEVTQTPSHQVTQMGQEVILRCVPISNHLYFYWYRQILGQKVEFLVSFYNNEISEKSEIFDDQFSVERPDGSNFTLKIRSTKLEDSAMYFCASSEERDRDLSTEAFFGQGTRLTVV.

This clonotype was detected ten times or more. The chain couples TRBV28 to TRBJ2-2, with D tentatively TRBD1 (6 bases). The CDR3 has 17 amino acids. From germline, CDR1 is MDHEN and CDR2 SYDVKM. Trimming took 5 bases from V and 0 from J, leaving 16 bases between them. The CDR3 DNA sequence: TGTGCCAGCAGTACCATGTGGACAGACGCGAACACCGGGGAGCTGTTTTTT. Translated: CASSTMWTDANTGELFF.

This clonotype was detected only once. The chain links TRBV12-3 or TRBV12-4 to TRBJ1-2, with D maybe TRBD1 (5 bases). The CDR3 loop spans 13 amino acids. Trimming pared 6 bases from V and 3 bases from J, leaving 11 bases between. The CDR3 DNA reads as TGTGCCAGCAGCCCAGGGTTAGACTATGGCTACACCTTC. It encodes CASSPGLDYGYTF.

The sample holds a few counts of this clonotype. The chain has TRBV7-9 and TRBJ1-2; unclear D gene. Germline CDR1 reads SEHNR; CDR2 reads FQNEAQ (reference sequence). CDR3 size: 11 residues. V was clipped by 8 bases and J by 7 bases, with 11 bases between them. CDR3 residues: CASGPGSGYTF. The DNA of the CDR3 is TGTGCCAGCGGCCCAGGCTCTGGCTACACCTTC.